Described below is a single TCR beta chain sequence and its context. Its antigen is currently unknown. This sample is part of a study of T cell responses to AZD1222 COVID-19 vaccine. Sequencing used immunoSEQ multiplex PCR; TCRdb keeps in-frame clones, though not all of them. Here the sample spans around 180,000 clones, 85% to 90% being singletons. Points from the study as a whole: Mapped onto spike, vaccine-associated CD4 TCRs spanned it and were dominant at 160-218 and 743-854. Repertoire samples came only from after the peak T cell response. Targets within unmutated variant regions were reportedly found for nearly half of spike-specific TCRs. Clonal diversity was possibly underestimated; the donors were predominantly white British and more often female.

V dropped 1 base and J dropped 0 bases, with 11 bases sitting between them. The CDR3 has 16 residues. Germline V lookup: CDR1 SGHDT, CDR2 YYEEEE. V is TRBV5-6 and J is TRBJ1-5; no clear D. This material consisted of peripheral blood, taken on day 0 of AZD1222 vaccination. The clonotype comes from an adult in good health. The CDR3 region is CASSLRTSFSNQPQHF. DNA for the CDR3: TGTGCCAGCAGCTTGAGGACCTCCTTTAGCAATCAGCCCCAGCATTTT.